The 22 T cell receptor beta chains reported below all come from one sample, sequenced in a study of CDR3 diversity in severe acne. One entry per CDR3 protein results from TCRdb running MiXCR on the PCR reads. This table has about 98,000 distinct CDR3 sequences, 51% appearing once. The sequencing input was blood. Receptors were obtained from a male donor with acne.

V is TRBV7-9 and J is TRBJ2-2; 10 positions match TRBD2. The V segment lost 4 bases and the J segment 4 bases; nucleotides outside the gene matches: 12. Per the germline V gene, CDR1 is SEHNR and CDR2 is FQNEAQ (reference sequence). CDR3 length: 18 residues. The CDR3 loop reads CASSSLKGTSATTGELFF. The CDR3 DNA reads TGTGCCAGCAGCTCTCTCAAAGGGACTAGCGCGACCACCGGGGAGCTGTTTTTT.

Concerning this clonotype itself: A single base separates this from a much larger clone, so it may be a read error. This CDR3 is CASGVAALTGELFF. DNA of the CDR3: TGTGCCAGCGGCGTAGCGGCCCTAACCGGGGAGCTGTTTTTT. V gene TRBV9 combines with J gene TRBJ2-2, with D possibly TRBD2 on 6 matching bases. Germline V gene data show CDR1 as SGDLS and CDR2 as YYNGEE. This CDR3 has 14 amino acids.

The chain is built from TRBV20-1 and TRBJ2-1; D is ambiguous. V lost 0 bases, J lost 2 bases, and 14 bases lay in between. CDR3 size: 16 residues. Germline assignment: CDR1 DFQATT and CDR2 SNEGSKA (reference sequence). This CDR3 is CSARDPDSLTYNEQFF. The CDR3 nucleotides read TGCAGTGCTAGAGATCCCGACTCACTAACCTACAATGAGCAGTTCTTC.

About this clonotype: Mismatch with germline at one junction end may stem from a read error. For the CDR3, the DNA is TGCAGCGTCGAAGGACAGATGCACATGAACACTGAAGCTTTCTTT. Translated, it gives CSVEGQMHMNTEAFF. The rearrangement uses TRBV29-1 and TRBJ1-1; the D gene is possibly TRBD1 (6 bases). CDR3 length: 15 amino acids. CDR1 SQVTM and CDR2 ANQGSEA come from the germline V gene.

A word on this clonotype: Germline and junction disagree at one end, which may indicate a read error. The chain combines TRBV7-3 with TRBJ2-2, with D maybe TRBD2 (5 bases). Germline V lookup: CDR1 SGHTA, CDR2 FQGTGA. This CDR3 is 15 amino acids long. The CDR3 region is CASRLREWNTGELLF. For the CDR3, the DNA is TGTGCCAGCCGGTTGAGAGAATGGAACACCGGGGAGCTGTTGTTT.

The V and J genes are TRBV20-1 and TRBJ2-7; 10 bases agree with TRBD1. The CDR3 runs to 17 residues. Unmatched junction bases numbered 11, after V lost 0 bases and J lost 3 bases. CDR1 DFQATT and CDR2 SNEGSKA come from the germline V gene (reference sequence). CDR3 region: CSARDCLRTGGVYEQYF. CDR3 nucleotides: TGCAGTGCTAGAGACTGTCTCCGGACAGGGGGTGTCTACGAGCAGTACTTC.

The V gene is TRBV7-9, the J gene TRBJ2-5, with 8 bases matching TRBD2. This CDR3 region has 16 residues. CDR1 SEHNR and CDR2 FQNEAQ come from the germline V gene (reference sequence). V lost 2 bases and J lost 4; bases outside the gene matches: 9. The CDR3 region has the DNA TGTGCCAGCAGCTTAAGAGACGGGAGGGCCGGAGAGACCCAGTACTTC. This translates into CASSLRDGRAGETQYF.

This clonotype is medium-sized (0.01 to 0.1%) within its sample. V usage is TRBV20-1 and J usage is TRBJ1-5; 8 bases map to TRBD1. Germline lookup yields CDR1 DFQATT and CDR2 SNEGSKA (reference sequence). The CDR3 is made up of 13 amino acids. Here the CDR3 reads CRTGQGPNQPQHF. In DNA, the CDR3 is TGCAGGACAGGACAGGGCCCCAATCAGCCCCAGCATTTT.

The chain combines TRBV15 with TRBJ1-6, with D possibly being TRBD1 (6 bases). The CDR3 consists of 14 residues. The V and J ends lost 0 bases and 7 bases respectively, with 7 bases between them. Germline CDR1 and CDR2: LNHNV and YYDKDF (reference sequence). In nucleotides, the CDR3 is TGTGCCACCAGCAGAGACAGGGGCAATTCACCCCTCCACTTT. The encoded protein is CATSRDRGNSPLHF.

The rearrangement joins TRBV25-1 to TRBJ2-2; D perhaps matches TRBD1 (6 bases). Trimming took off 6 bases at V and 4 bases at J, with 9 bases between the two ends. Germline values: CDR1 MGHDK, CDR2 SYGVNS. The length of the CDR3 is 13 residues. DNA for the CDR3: TGTGCCAGCAGAACAGGGATCACCGGGGAGCTGTTTTTT. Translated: CASRTGITGELFF. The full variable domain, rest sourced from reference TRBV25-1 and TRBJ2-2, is EADIYQTPRYLVIGTGKKITLECSQTMGHDKMYWYQQDPGMELHLIHYSYGVNSTEKGDLSSESTVSRIRTEHFPLTLESARPSHTSQYLCASRTGITGELFFGEGSRLTVL.

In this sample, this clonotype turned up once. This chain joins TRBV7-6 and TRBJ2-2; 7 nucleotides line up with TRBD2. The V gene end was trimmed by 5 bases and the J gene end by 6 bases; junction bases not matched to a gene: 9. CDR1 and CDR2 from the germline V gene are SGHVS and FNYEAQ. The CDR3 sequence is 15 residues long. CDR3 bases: TGTGCCAGCAGCCCGTCTAGCGGTAGTGCCGGGGAGCTGTTTTTT. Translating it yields CASSPSSGSAGELFF. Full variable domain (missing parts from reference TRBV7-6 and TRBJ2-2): GAGVSQSPRYKVTKRGQDVALRCDPISGHVSLYWYRQALGQGPEFLTYFNYEAQQDKSGLPNDRFSAERPEGSISTLTIQRTEQRDSAMYRCASSPSSGSAGELFFGEGSRLTVL.

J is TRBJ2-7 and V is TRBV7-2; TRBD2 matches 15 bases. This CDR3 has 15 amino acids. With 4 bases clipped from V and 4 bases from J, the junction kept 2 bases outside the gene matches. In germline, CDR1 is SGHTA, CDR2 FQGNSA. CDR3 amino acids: CASSSGTSGRYEQYF. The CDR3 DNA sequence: TGTGCCAGCAGCTCAGGGACTAGCGGGAGGTACGAGCAGTACTTC.

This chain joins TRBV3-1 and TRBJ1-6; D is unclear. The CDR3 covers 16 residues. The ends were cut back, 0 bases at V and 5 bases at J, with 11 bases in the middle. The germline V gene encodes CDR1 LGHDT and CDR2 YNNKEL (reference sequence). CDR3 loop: CASSQDQGIHNSPLHF. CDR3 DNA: TGTGCCAGCAGCCAAGATCAAGGTATCCATAATTCACCCCTCCACTTT.

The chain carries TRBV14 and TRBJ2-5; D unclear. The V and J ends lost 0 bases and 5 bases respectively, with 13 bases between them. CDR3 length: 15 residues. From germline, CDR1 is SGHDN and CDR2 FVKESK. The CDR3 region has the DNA TGTGCCAGCAGCCAAGAGTACTCCTTCGGTGAGACCCAGTACTTC. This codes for CASSQEYSFGETQYF.

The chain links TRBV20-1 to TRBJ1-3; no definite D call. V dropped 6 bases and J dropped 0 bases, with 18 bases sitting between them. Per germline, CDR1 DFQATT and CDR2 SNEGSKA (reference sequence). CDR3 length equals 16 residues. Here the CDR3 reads CSAAPRKGVSGNTIYF. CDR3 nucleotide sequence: TGCAGTGCGGCCCCCAGGAAAGGAGTCTCTGGAAACACCATATATTTT.

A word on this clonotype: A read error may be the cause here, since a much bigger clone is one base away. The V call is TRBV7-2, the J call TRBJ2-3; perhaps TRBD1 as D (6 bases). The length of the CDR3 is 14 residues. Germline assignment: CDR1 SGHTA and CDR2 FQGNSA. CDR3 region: CASSLGGLGDTRYF. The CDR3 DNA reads TGTGCCAGCAGCTTAGGGGGGCTCGGGGATACGCGGTATTTT.

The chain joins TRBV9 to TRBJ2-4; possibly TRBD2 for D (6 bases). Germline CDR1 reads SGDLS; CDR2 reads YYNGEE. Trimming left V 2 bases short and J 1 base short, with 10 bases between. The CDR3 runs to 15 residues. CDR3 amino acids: CASSVGSGAKNIQYF. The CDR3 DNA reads TGTGCCAGCAGCGTTGGCAGCGGGGCCAAAAACATTCAGTACTTC.

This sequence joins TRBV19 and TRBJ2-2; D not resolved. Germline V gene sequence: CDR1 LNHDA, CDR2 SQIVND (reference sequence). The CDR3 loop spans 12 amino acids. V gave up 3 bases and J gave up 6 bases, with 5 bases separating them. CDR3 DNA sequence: TGTGCCAGTAGTATCCAGTCCGGGGAGCTGTTTTTT. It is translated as CASSIQSGELFF.

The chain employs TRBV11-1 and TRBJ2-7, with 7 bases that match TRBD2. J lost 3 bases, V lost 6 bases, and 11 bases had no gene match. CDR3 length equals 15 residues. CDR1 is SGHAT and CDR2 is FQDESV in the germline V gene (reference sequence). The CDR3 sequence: CASSYSTSEFYEQYF. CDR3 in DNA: TGTGCCAGCAGTTACTCCACTAGCGAGTTCTACGAGCAGTACTTC. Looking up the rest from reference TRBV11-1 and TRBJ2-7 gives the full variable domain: EAEVAQSPRYKITEKSQAVAFWCDPISGHATLYWYRQILGQGPELLVQFQDESVVDDSQLPKDRFSAERLKGVDSTLKIQPAELGDSAMYLCASSYSTSEFYEQYFGPGTRLTVT.

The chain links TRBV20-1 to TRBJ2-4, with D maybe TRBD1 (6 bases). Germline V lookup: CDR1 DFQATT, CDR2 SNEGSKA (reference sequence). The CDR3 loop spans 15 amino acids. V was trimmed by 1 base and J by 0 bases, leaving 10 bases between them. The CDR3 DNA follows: TGCAGTGCTAGAGGGGGGCCGACAGCCAAAAACATTCAGTACTTC. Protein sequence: CSARGGPTAKNIQYF.

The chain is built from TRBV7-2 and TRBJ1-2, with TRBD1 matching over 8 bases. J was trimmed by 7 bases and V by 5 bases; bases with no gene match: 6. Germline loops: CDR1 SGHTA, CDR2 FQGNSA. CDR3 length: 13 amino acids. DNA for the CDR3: TGTGCCAGCAGCCCCTATGACAGGGGTGGCTACACCTTC. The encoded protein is CASSPYDRGGYTF.

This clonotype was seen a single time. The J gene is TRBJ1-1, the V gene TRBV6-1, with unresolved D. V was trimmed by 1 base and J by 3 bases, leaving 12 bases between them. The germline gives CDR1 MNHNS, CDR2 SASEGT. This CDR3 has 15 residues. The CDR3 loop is CASSEGFRIYTEAFF. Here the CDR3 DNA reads TGTGCCAGCAGTGAAGGATTTAGGATCTACACTGAAGCTTTCTTT.